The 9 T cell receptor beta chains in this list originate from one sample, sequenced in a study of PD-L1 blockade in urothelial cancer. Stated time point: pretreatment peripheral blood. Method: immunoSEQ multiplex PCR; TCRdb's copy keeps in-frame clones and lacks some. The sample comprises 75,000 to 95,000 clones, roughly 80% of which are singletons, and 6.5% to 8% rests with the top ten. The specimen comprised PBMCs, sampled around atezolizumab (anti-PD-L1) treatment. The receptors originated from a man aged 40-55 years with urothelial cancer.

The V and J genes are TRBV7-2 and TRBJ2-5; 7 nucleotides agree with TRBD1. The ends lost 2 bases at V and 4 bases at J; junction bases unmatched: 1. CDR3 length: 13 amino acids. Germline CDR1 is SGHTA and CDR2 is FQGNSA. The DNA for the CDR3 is TGTGCCAGCAGCTTAAACAGGGGAGAGACCCAGTACTTC. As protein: CASSLNRGETQYF.

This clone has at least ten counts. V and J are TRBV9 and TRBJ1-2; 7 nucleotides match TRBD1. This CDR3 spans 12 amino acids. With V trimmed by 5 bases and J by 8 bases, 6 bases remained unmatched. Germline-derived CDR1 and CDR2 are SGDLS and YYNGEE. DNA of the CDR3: TGTGCCAGCAGGGATGAGGGACAGGGCTACACCTTC. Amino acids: CASRDEGQGYTF.

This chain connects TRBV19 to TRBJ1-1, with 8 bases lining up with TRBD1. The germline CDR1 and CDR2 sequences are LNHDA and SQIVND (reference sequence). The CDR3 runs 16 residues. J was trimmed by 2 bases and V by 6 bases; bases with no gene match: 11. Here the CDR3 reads CASRRGRGLANTEAFF. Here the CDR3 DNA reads TGTGCCAGTAGGAGAGGCAGGGGGCTAGCAAACACTGAAGCTTTCTTT.

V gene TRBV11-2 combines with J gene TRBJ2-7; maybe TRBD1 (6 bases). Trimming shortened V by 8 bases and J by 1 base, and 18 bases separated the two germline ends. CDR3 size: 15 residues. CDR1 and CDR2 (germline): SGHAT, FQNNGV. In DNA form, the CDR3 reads TGTGCCAGCGCCCGAAGCACAGGGTCATCCTACGAGCAGTACTTC. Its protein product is CASARSTGSSYEQYF. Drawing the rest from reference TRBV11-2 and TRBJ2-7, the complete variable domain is EAGVAQSPRYKIIEKRQSVAFWCNPISGHATLYWYQQILGQGPKLLIQFQNNGVVDDSQLPKDRFSAERLKGVDSTLKIQPAKLEDSAVYLCASARSTGSSYEQYFGPGTRLTVT.

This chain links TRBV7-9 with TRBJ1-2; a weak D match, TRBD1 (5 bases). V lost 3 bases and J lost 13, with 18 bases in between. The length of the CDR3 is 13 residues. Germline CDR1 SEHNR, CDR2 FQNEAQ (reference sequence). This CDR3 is CASSFLDTQVSTF. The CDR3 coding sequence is TGTGCCAGCAGCTTCCTGGATACACAGGTCTCCACCTTC.

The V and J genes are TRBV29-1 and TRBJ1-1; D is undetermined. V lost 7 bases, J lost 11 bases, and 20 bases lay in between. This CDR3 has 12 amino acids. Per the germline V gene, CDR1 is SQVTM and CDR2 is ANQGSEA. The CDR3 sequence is CSALLAGGLAFF. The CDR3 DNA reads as TGCAGCGCTCTACTGGCAGGTGGGTTGGCTTTCTTT.

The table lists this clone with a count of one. The CDR3 region is CASSPFTGPTGSEQYF. The CDR3 coding sequence is TGTGCCAGTAGCCCCTTTACCGGGCCCACCGGGAGCGAGCAGTACTTC. The chain employs TRBV19 and TRBJ2-7, with D perhaps matching TRBD2 (6 bases). CDR1 and CDR2 from the germline V gene are LNHDA and SQIVND (reference sequence). The V and J ends lost 6 bases and 6 bases respectively, with 24 bases between them. The CDR3 totals 16 residues.

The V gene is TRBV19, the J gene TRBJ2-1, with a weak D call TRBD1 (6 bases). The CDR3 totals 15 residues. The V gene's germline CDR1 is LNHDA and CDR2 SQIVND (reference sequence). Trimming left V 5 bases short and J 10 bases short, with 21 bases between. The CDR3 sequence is CASSPSRAVQGEQFF. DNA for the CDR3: TGTGCCAGTAGTCCTTCCCGGGCCGTGCAGGGGGAGCAGTTCTTC.

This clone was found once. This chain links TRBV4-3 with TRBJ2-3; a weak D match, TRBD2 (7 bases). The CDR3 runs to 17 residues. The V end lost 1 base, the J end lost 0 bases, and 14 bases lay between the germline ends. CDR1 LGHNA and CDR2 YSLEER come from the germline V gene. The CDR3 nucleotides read TGCGCCAGCAGCCAAGCCAAAGGGGGGGTTAGCACAGATACGCAGTATTTT. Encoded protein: CASSQAKGGVSTDTQYF.